This T cell receptor beta chain was captured in a study of cytomegalovirus exposure and HLA in healthy donors. Study-wide findings and caveats: Among the CMV-associated chains, three were confirmed in vitro as specific for CMV antigens. The study listed under 200 cytomegalovirus-associated TCR beta chains.

This clone showed up just a few times. Antigen unknown. Germline V lookup: CDR1 LGHNA, CDR2 YNFKEQ. The V end was cut by 0 bases, the J end by 3 bases, with 9 bases between. The CDR3 has 14 amino acids. The primer mix had 60 Vbeta and 13 Jbeta primers. Using immunoSEQ multiplex PCR, the repertoire was profiled, and TCRdb retains in-frame clones only, with some absent. The table includes 60,000 to 70,000 clones, around 75% detected once. The chain recombines TRBV4-2 with TRBJ2-7, with a weak D call TRBD2 (5 bases). The sequencing sample was made of PBMCs. The sequence derives from a man aged 55 to 70 in good health and CMV-seropositive. The CDR3: CASSQDPGVYEQYF. The CDR3 DNA follows: TGTGCCAGCAGCCAAGATCCCGGGGTCTACGAGCAGTACTTC.